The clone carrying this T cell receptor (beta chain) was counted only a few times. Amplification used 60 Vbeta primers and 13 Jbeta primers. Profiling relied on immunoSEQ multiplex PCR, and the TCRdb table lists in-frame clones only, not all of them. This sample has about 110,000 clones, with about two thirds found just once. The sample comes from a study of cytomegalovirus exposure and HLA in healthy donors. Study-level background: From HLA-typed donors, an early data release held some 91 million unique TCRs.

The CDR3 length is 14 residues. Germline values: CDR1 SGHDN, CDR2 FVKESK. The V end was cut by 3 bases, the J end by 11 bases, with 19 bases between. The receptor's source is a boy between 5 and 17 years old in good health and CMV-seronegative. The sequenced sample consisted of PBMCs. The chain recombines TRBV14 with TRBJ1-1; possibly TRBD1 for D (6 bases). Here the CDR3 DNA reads TGTGCCAGCAGCCAGGCGAACAGGGCCCTGGGGGCTTTCTTT. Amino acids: CASSQANRALGAFF.